The 17 T cell receptor beta chains listed next were all sequenced from one sample in a study of shared clonotypes between healthy human individuals. Cells designated naive CD8 were CD45RO-negative and were positively selected for CCR7, with terminally differentiated effector memory CD45RA+ cells excluded. The repertoire was sequenced with immunoSEQ multiplex PCR; TCRdb's copy has only in-frame clones and lacks some. The data show nearly 2 million clones, roughly 95% seen once. Sequencing input: naive CD8+ T cells sorted from blood. The source of these receptors is a man aged 18 to 30 in good health.

CDR3 protein: CASTLGTESYEQYF. CDR3 bases: TGTGCCAGCACCTTAGGGACAGAATCCTACGAGCAGTACTTC. This chain joins TRBV28 and TRBJ2-7, with 7 bases aligning to TRBD1. Looked up from germline, CDR1 is MDHEN and CDR2 is SYDVKM. The CDR3 length is 14 residues. With 7 bases clipped from V and 1 base from J, the junction kept 7 bases outside the gene matches.

The V call is TRBV4-1, the J call TRBJ2-5, with D hard to call. Germline loops: CDR1 MGHRA, CDR2 YSYEKL. This CDR3 region has 15 residues. V lost 0 bases, J lost 2 bases, and 10 bases lay in between. The CDR3 loop reads CASSQEGLIQETQYF. The CDR3 DNA sequence: TGCGCCAGCAGCCAAGAAGGGCTCATTCAAGAGACCCAGTACTTC.

CDR3 in amino acids: CASTSEAYEQYF. In DNA, the CDR3 is TGTGCCAGCACCTCGGAGGCCTACGAGCAGTACTTC. V is TRBV7-9 and J is TRBJ2-7; a possible D gene is TRBD2 (5 bases). From germline, CDR1 is SEHNR and CDR2 FQNEAQ (reference sequence). The CDR3 totals 12 residues. V lost 7 bases to trimming and J lost 2 bases, with 9 bases between them.

This clone appeared once. The V and J genes are TRBV27 and TRBJ2-7; 7 bases are shared with TRBD2. Losses at the gene ends were 5 bases for V and 1 base for J; bases not matched to a gene: 11. CDR1 and CDR2 from the germline V gene are MNHEY and SMNVEV (reference sequence). There are 16 residues in the CDR3. The CDR3 protein is CASSTSSGTLSYEQYF. For the CDR3, the DNA is TGTGCCAGCAGTACCTCTAGCGGAACCCTATCCTACGAGCAGTACTTC.

This clone was picked up one time. This rearrangement joins TRBV2 to TRBJ2-7; no clear D. Germline V gene data show CDR1 as SNHLY and CDR2 as FYNNEI. V was trimmed by 5 bases and J by 5 bases, leaving 7 bases between them. This CDR3 region has 11 residues. As DNA, the CDR3 is TGTGCCAGCAGTAAGGGTAACGAGCAGTACTTC. Its protein product is CASSKGNEQYF.

The rearrangement joins TRBV9 to TRBJ1-6; D perhaps matches TRBD1 (5 bases). Germline V gene lookup returns CDR1 SGDLS and CDR2 YYNGEE. The V gene lost 0 bases and the J gene lost 0 bases, with 10 bases spanning the gap. The CDR3 runs 17 residues. This CDR3 reads CASSVGDGSSYNSPLHF. The CDR3 nucleotides are TGTGCCAGCAGCGTAGGGGACGGGAGCTCCTATAATTCACCCCTCCACTTT. Variable domain in full (rest from reference TRBV9 and TRBJ1-6): DSGVTQTPKHLITATGQRVTLRCSPRSGDLSVYWYQQSLDQGLQFLIQYYNGEERAKGNILERFSAQQFPDLHSELNLSSLELGDSALYFCASSVGDGSSYNSPLHFGNGTRLTVT.

This clone was detected only once. Other DNA sequences of this sample code for an identical CDR3. This CDR3 reads CASSPDRVSYEQYF. CDR3 bases: TGTGCCAGCAGCCCCGACAGGGTATCCTACGAGCAGTACTTC. The genes are TRBV5-6 and TRBJ2-7; 7 nucleotides agree with TRBD1. CDR1 is SGHDT and CDR2 is YYEEEE in the germline V gene. The J segment lost 1 base and the V segment lost 4 bases, leaving 5 bases of the junction unmatched. The CDR3 runs to 14 residues.

CDR3 sequence reads: CASSELAGDSTDTQYF. The DNA of the CDR3 is TGTGCCAGCAGTGAACTGGCGGGGGATAGCACAGATACGCAGTATTTT. This chain connects TRBV6-1 to TRBJ2-3, with 7 bases aligning to TRBD2. Germline assignment: CDR1 MNHNS and CDR2 SASEGT. The CDR3 totals 16 residues. The ends lost 2 bases at V and 0 bases at J; junction bases unmatched: 5.

The gene calls are TRBV13 and TRBJ2-7, with D uncertain. Trimming pared 5 bases from V and 9 bases from J, leaving 14 bases between. Germline CDR1 reads PRHDT; CDR2 reads FYEKMQ (reference sequence). The CDR3 consists of 12 residues. The CDR3 DNA reads as TGTGCCAGCAGCCGCGGATCAGGCACGCAGTACTTC. Translated, it gives CASSRGSGTQYF. The full variable domain, rest sourced from reference TRBV13 and TRBJ2-7, is AAGVIQSPRHLIKEKRETATLKCYPIPRHDTVYWYQQGPGQDPQFLISFYEKMQSDKGSIPDRFSAQQFSDYHSELNMSSLELGDSALYFCASSRGSGTQYFGPGTRLTVT.

The V and J genes are TRBV5-4 and TRBJ2-5; 7 positions agree with TRBD2. The germline V gene encodes CDR1 SGHNT and CDR2 YYREEE (reference sequence). V was pared by 3 bases and J by 7 bases, with 9 bases of the junction left unmatched. The CDR3 spans 14 residues. The CDR3 DNA reads as TGTGCCAGCAGCTCCGAGGGTCCGGGAGGGACCCAGTACTTC. Protein: CASSSEGPGGTQYF.

V and J are TRBV4-1 and TRBJ1-3, with D unclear. V shed 1 base and J shed 6 bases, with 10 bases lying between them. The CDR3 has 14 amino acids. Germline CDR1 MGHRA, CDR2 YSYEKL. CDR3 protein: CASSQVTSTNTIYF. The CDR3, as DNA: TGCGCCAGCAGCCAAGTGACAAGTACAAACACCATATATTTT.

The rearrangement joins TRBV6-1 to TRBJ1-5; TRBD1 might be the D (5 bases). The CDR3 runs 13 residues. V lost 3 bases to trimming and J lost 7 bases, with 10 bases between them. Germline V lookup: CDR1 MNHNS, CDR2 SASEGT. CDR3 nucleotides: TGTGCCAGCAGTGACCGGGGCGAACAGCCCCAGCATTTT. Translated, it gives CASSDRGEQPQHF.

This clone has just one count. The chain employs TRBV7-8 and TRBJ2-7; 7 positions agree with TRBD2. V lost 2 bases to trimming and J lost 2 bases; unmatched junction nucleotides: 6. The CDR3 spans 15 residues. Germline loops: CDR1 SGHVS, CDR2 FQNEAQ. CDR3 loop: CASSLLSGYTYEQYF. The CDR3 coding sequence is TGTGCCAGCAGCTTACTTAGCGGGTATACCTACGAGCAGTACTTC.

The count of this clone is one. J is TRBJ2-7 and V is TRBV4-1, with a possible D match to TRBD1 (6 bases). This CDR3 is built from 15 residues. Germline V gene data show CDR1 as MGHRA and CDR2 as YSYEKL. The V end lost 2 bases, the J end lost 1 base, and 12 bases lay between the germline ends. The DNA for the CDR3 is TGCGCCAGCAGCCAACTTTTAACAGGGTCCTACGAGCAGTACTTC. As protein: CASSQLLTGSYEQYF.

This chain joins TRBV29-1 and TRBJ2-1; TRBD1 matches at 8 bases. Germline trimming cut 0 bases from V and 2 bases from J; bases unmatched to any gene: 3. Germline loops: CDR1 SQVTM, CDR2 ANQGSEA. This CDR3 has 15 residues. The CDR3 DNA follows: TGCAGCGTTGAAGACCTGGACAGGGCCTACAATGAGCAGTTCTTC. Translating gives CSVEDLDRAYNEQFF.

A note on this clone: Other DNA sequences from this sample encode an identical CDR3 as well. The rearrangement links TRBV9 to TRBJ1-5, with D tentatively TRBD1 (5 bases). V was shortened by 0 bases and J by 1 base, with 8 bases between the two germline ends. Germline lookup yields CDR1 SGDLS and CDR2 YYNGEE. The CDR3 has 15 residues. CDR3 bases: TGTGCCAGCAGCGTAGAAGGGGTGAGCAATCAGCCCCAGCATTTT. Encoded protein: CASSVEGVSNQPQHF. Using reference TRBV9 and TRBJ1-5 for the parts outside the CDR3, the full variable domain is DSGVTQTPKHLITATGQRVTLRCSPRSGDLSVYWYQQSLDQGLQFLIQYYNGEERAKGNILERFSAQQFPDLHSELNLSSLELGDSALYFCASSVEGVSNQPQHFGDGTRLSIL.

The CDR3 loop reads CASSSWDRVDSPLHF. DNA for the CDR3: TGTGCCAGCAGCTCTTGGGACAGGGTTGATTCACCCCTCCACTTT. The rearrangement uses TRBV9 and TRBJ1-6; 9 bases map to TRBD1. The germline gives CDR1 SGDLS, CDR2 YYNGEE. J gave up 8 bases and V 4 bases, and 7 bases lay outside the gene matches. The CDR3 length is 15 residues.